What follows is one T cell receptor (beta chain) and its context. Its antigen is unidentified. This table comes from immunoSEQ multiplex PCR, and its TCRdb copy is limited to in-frame clones, with some not included. Of around 300,000 clones listed, more than 75% were seen once; the top ten hold about 0.9%. The source of the sample is a study of cytomegalovirus exposure and HLA in healthy donors. Study results and limitations: Whilst most TCR sequences proved rare, a subset of public TCRs occurred across many donors. Per published reports, the classifier diagnosed cytomegalovirus status with high specificity and sensitivity. Researchers counted approximately 160 TCR beta chains as cytomegalovirus-associated. Specificity for CMV antigens was confirmed in vitro for a few of the CMV-associated chains.

Trimming cost V 6 bases and J 0 bases, with 13 bases left between them. The CDR3 has 16 residues. The germline gives CDR1 SGHNT, CDR2 YYREEE (reference sequence). The V and J genes are TRBV5-4 and TRBJ2-6; TRBD1 is a possible D gene (5 bases). The sequenced material came from PBMCs. This TCR was recovered from a woman younger than 35 in good health and CMV-seronegative. The CDR3 DNA reads TGTGCCAGCAACCAGGGAACAAGCTCTGGGGCCAACGTCCTGACTTTC. It encodes CASNQGTSSGANVLTF.